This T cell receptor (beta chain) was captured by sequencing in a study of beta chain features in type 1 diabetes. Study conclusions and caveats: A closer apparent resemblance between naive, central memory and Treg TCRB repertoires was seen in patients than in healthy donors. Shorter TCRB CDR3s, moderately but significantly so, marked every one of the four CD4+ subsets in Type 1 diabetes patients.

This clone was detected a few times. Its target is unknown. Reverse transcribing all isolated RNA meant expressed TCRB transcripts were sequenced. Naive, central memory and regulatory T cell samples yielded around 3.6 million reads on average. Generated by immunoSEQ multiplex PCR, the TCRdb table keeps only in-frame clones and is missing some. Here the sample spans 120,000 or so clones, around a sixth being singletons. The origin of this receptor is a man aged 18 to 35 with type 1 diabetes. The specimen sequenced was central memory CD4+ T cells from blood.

As DNA, the CDR3 is TGTGCCAGCAGCCAAGATGGAAGGGTAGATACGCAGTATTTT. It is translated as CASSQDGRVDTQYF. The chain joins TRBV14 to TRBJ2-3; D not certain. There are 14 residues in the CDR3. The germline V gene has CDR1 SGHDN and CDR2 FVKESK. V was clipped by 0 bases and J by 5 bases, with 9 bases between them.